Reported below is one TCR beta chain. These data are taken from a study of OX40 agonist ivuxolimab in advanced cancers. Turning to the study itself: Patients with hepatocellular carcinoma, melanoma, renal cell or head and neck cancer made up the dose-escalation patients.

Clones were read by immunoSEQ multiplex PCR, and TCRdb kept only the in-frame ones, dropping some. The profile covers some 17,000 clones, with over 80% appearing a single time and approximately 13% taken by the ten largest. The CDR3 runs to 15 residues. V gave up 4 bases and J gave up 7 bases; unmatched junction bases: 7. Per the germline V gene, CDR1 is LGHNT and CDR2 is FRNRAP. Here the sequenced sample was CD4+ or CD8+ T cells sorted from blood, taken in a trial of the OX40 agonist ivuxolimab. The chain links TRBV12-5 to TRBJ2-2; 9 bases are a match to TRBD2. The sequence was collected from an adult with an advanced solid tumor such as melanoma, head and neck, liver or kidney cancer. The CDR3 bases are TGTGCTAGTGGTTGGCTAGCGGGAAGGGACGGGGAGCTGTTTTTT. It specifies CASGWLAGRDGELFF.